This TCR beta chain was profiled in a study of human versus mouse CDR3 diversity and MHC coevolution listed by TCRdb under 2017. Regarding the complete study: According to reports, the immunoSEQ assay detects one in 200,000 T cells and minimizes multiplex PCR amplification bias. Across the mouse and human samples, each sample yielded between 0.6 x 10^7 and 1.6 x 10^7 valid reads. Human naive CD4 T cell repertoires were used as a reference for TCR selection on multiple MHC II alleles and were compared with human-TCR-locus transgenic mice carrying single MHC II. Three healthy volunteer blood donors made up the human cohort, with one aged 30 to 40, one aged 40 to 50 and one aged 60 to 70 at collection.

Genomic DNA was extracted from the sorted cells using the QIAGEN blood and tissue kit and was quantified on a NanoDrop 1000. Using multiplex PCR of genomic DNA, the immunoSEQ platform deep sequenced and quantified the TCR alpha and beta chains. From the authors' description of their analysis: TCR sequences were annotated using IMGT gene and region definitions. Out-of-frame rearrangements were used as a proxy for the preselection repertoire and compared with in-frame clonotypes. Repertoire size was estimated with the iCHAO1 estimator supplied with the immunoSEQ platform. A Gini index, which is based on the Lorenz curve, was applied to in-frame amino acid clonotypes to measure clonal inequality. The intersect function in the R package tcR was used to count shared clonotypes, while the Jaccard index served to score similarity. V, J and V-J usage frequencies went into a principal component analysis run with the R prcomp function, with no normalization applied. The table was pulled from immuneACCESS by TCRdb, which kept in-frame rearrangements only. Such tables lose some clones; where checked, under half of the loss comes from unresolved V genes, and the rest has no known cause. Clone size and the V and J calls come from that table; the DNA yielded D and trimming. For this sample there are about 81,000 clones; just under 95% appear just once. The top ten clonotypes cover more than 1.1% of the sample.

Fluorescence-activated cell sorting was used to isolate naive CD4 T cells, defined as CD45RO-negative and CD62L-positive, from PBMCs. Each donor gave about 50 ml of fresh peripheral blood, from which PBMCs were isolated by Ficoll density centrifugation. Sorting was performed on a FACSAria III instrument, with purity above 85% for all samples. CDR1 and CDR2 (SGHDN, FVKESK) derive from the germline V gene. From V the trimming removes 0 bases and from J it removes 3 bases, while the gene matches leave 7 bases of the junction unaccounted for. The cysteine opens and the phenylalanine closes a CDR3 of 17 amino acids. The read is trimmed to its CDR3 DNA, 51 bases read in frame from base 1. What the study reported, not specific to this receptor: On average, humans had more CDR3 deletions and insertions than mice, indicating greater exonuclease and TdT activity. The lowest clonal inequality scores among all compared groups were observed in most of the three human donors. Repertoire diversity was not considered directly comparable between humans and mice because human T cells were selected on a handful of MHC II alleles. iCHAO1 estimates gave humans the largest TCR beta repertoire, 1.5 million to 2 million clonotypes, attributed likely to selection by multiple MHC II molecules.

Comment on this clone: Its antigen is not yet known. The sample holds no much larger clone one base away, and base qualities are not on file.

The sequenced sample consisted of naive CD4+ T cells from blood. The sample's cell subset or site label, decoded: CD45RO-negative CD62L-positive naive CD4 T cells. This clonotype originated in a person aged 30-69 years in good health. The rearranged chain carries TRBV14 and TRBJ2-7, and 11 junction bases match TRBD2. The CDR3 region has the sequence CASSQEASGRFIYEQYF. The DNA sequence is given as TGTGCCAGCAGCCAAGAGGCTAGCGGGAGGTTTATCTACGAGCAGTACTTC.